The entry below gives a single T cell receptor (beta chain) sequence along with its context. The sample is drawn from a study of blood T cell repertoires in COVID-19. Background on the study: From the United States, Italy and Spain came samples of acute and convalescent COVID-19.

CDR1 is LNHDA, CDR2 SQIVND, per germline (reference sequence). CDR3 length: 13 amino acids. The V end lost 3 bases, the J end lost 3 bases, and 9 bases lay between the germline ends. Sequencing was performed with immunoSEQ multiplex PCR; in TCRdb, only in-frame clones are kept and a portion is missing. The sample records 150,000 or so clones, over 75% being singletons. The rearrangement links TRBV19 to TRBJ2-7; D is possibly TRBD1 (5 bases). This receptor was obtained from a human donor with acute COVID-19. The donor label of this sample is uncertain. The sample consisted of PBMCs or T cells enriched from blood (not recorded which). The CDR3 sequence: CASSIARDYEQYF. Here the CDR3 DNA reads TGTGCCAGTAGTATCGCCAGGGACTACGAGCAGTACTTC. Complete variable domain (other parts from reference TRBV19 and TRBJ2-7): DGGITQSPKYLFRKEGQNVTLSCEQNLNHDAMYWYRQDPGQGLRLIYYSQIVNDFQKGDIAEGYSVSREKKESFPLTVTSAQKNPTAFYLCASSIARDYEQYFGPGTRLTVT.